Following are 9 T cell receptor beta chains from one sample sequenced in a study of breast tumors, draining lymph nodes, adjacent tissues. MiXCR, applied by TCRdb to the multiplex PCR reads, yields one record per CDR3 protein. The sample lists around 130,000 distinct CDR3 sequences, 20% to 25% occurring once. Axillary draining lymph nodes of breast cancer patients supplied the node samples. Input material: axillary lymph node tissue. The receptors were gathered from a female donor with breast cancer. Some clones in this sample may be carry-over from other donors' samples.

The sample holds many counts of this clonotype. The V gene is TRBV5-1, the J gene TRBJ2-1, with D possibly being TRBD1 (6 bases). The germline V gene encodes CDR1 SGHRS and CDR2 YFSETQ. This CDR3 is built from 15 residues. The V and J ends lost 3 bases and 9 bases respectively, with 19 bases between them. CDR3 sequence (DNA): TGCGCCAGCAGCTCTAATCAGGGGAGTTTGGGTGAGCAGTTCTTC. Translation: CASSSNQGSLGEQFF.

This clonotype came up a few times. The chain joins TRBV6-5 to TRBJ1-5; no clear D. CDR3 length equals 20 residues. V lost 11 bases, J lost 5 bases, and 37 bases lay in between. Germline V lookup: CDR1 MNHEY, CDR2 SVGAGI. The CDR3 is CAPYSPPRQRVYFFDQPQHF. The CDR3, as DNA: TGTGCCCCCTATAGCCCCCCCCGACAAAGGGTCTATTTTTTTGATCAGCCCCAGCATTTT.

V and J are TRBV12-3 or TRBV12-4 and TRBJ1-5; D is possibly TRBD1 (5 bases). CDR3 size: 14 residues. Deletions cut 6 bases from V and 7 bases from J, with 16 bases between. The CDR3 nucleotides read TGTGCCAGCAGCCCCACGGGGGGGTCCCAGCCCCAGCATTTT. Translation gives CASSPTGGSQPQHF.

Many counts were recorded for this clonotype. This CDR3 is CSVEFASGRHYEQYF. In DNA form, the CDR3 reads TGCAGCGTTGAATTTGCTAGCGGGAGGCACTACGAGCAGTACTTC. The rearrangement joins TRBV29-1 to TRBJ2-7; 11 bases are a match to TRBD2. The CDR3 spans 15 residues. Germline values: CDR1 SQVTM, CDR2 ANQGSEA. V lost 2 bases to trimming and J lost 3 bases; unmatched junction nucleotides: 6.

On this clonotype: This may stem from a read error, because a much larger clone lies one nucleotide away. This chain joins TRBV6-1 and TRBJ2-1; 8 bases map to TRBD2. The CDR3 length is 13 residues. Germline V CDR1 and CDR2: MNHNS, SASEGT. The DNA of the CDR3 is TGTGCCAGCAGGGTGACTAGCGAGAGGGAATTACTCTTC. Encoded protein: CASRVTSERELLF.

This clonotype was seen repeatedly, ten times or more. The chain recombines TRBV20-1 with TRBJ1-2, with D perhaps TRBD1 (6 bases). CDR3 length equals 12 residues. Germline V gives CDR1 DFQATT, CDR2 SNEGSKA (reference sequence). The ends were cut back, 6 bases at V and 4 bases at J, with 12 bases in the middle. The CDR3 nucleotides are TGCAGTGCAGGAAGACAGGCCTATGGCTACACCTTC. Protein sequence: CSAGRQAYGYTF.

This clonotype was seen a single time. A much bigger clone sits one base away, suggesting this may be a read error. The rearrangement joins TRBV6-6 to TRBJ1-4; possibly TRBD1 for D (5 bases). This CDR3 region has 16 residues. Per germline, CDR1 MNHNY and CDR2 SVGAGI (reference sequence). Deletions cut 2 bases from V and 8 bases from J, with 18 bases between. The DNA for the CDR3 is TGTGCCAGCAGTTACCGCAGGGAGTTGGGTAAGGAAAAACTGTTTTTT. Translation gives CASSYRRELGKEKLFF.

This clonotype was seen at least ten times. CDR3 sequence: CASSRNRVDEQFF. Written as DNA, the CDR3 is TGTGCCAGCTCACGAAACAGGGTTGATGAGCAGTTCTTC. The chain combines TRBV18 with TRBJ2-1; maybe TRBD1 (6 bases). Germline V CDR1 and CDR2: KGHSH, LQKENI. There are 13 residues in the CDR3. V was cut by 4 bases and J by 8 bases, with 12 bases left in between.

This clonotype was counted many times. The V gene is TRBV20-1, the J gene TRBJ2-7; 7 nucleotides match TRBD1. The junction had 13 bases not matched to a gene; V was cut back by 4 bases and J by 1 base. The CDR3 sequence is 16 residues long. Germline V gene lookup returns CDR1 DFQATT and CDR2 SNEGSKA (reference sequence). In DNA, the CDR3 is TGCAGTGCTATTCCCTCCCAGACAGGGATTTCCTACGAGCAGTACTTC. Residues: CSAIPSQTGISYEQYF.